The TCR beta chain under discussion was sequenced for a study of T cells expressing NK-cell markers. This CDR3 has 15 amino acids. Generation of TCR beta cDNA was performed by 5'RACE template switching incorporating UMIs. After re-calling the 5' RACE reads, TCRdb lists one entry per CDR3 protein, DNA absent. The table lists some 140,000 distinct CDR3 sequences. The TCR originated in a woman between 45 and 65 years old in good health. Sample: blood T cells: a sorted CD56 or NKG2C T cell subset, CD4+ or CD8+ T cells, or bulk PBMC T cells (not recorded which). The rearrangement links TRBV12-3 or TRBV12-4 to TRBJ2-5; TCRdb picks TRBD1, but there is no DNA to check that call. The CDR3 loop is CASSLLLAPSETQYF.